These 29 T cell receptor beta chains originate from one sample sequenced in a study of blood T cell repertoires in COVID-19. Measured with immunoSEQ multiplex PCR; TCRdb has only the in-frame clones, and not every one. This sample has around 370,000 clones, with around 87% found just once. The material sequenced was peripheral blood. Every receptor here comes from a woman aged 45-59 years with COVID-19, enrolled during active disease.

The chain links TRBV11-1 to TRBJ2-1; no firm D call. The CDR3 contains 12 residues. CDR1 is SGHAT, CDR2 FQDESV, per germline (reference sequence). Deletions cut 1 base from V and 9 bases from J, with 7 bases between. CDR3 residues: CASSLEPSEQFF. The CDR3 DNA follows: TGTGCCAGCAGCTTAGAGCCAAGTGAGCAGTTCTTC.

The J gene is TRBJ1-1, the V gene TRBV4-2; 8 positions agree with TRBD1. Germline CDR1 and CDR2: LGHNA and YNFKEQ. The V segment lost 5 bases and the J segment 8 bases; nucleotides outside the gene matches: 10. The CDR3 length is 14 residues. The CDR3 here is CASSGIQGGEEAFF. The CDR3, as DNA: TGTGCCAGCAGCGGGATACAGGGGGGGGAAGAAGCTTTCTTT.

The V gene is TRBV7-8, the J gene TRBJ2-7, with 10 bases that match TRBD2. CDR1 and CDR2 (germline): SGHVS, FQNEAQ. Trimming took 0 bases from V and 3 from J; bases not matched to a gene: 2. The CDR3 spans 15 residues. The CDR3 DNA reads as TGTGCCAGCAGCTTAGCCGGGACTAGCGACTACGAGCAGTACTTC. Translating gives CASSLAGTSDYEQYF.

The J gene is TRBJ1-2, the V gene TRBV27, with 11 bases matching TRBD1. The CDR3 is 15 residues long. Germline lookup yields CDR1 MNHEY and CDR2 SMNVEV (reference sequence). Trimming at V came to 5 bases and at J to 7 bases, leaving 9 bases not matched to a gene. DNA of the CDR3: TGTGCCAGCAGTCCCCGGACAGGGGGCCTTGCTGGCTACACCTTC. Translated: CASSPRTGGLAGYTF.

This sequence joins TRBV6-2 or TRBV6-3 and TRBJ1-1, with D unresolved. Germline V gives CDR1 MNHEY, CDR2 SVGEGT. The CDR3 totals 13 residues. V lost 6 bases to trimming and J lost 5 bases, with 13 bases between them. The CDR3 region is CASSLRSGTEAFF. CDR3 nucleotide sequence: TGTGCCAGCAGCCTCCGATCGGGAACTGAAGCTTTCTTT.

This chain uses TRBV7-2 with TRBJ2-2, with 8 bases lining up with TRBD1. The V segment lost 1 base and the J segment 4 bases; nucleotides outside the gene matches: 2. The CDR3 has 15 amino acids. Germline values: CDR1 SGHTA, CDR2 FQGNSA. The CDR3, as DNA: TGTGCCAGCAGCTTAGGGACAGGGACCACCGGGGAGCTGTTTTTT. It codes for CASSLGTGTTGELFF.

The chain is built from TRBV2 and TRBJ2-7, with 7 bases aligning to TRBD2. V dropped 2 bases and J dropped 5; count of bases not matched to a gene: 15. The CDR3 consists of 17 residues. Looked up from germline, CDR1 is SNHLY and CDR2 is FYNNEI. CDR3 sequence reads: CASSEFSGMGPIHEQYF. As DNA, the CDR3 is TGTGCCAGCAGTGAATTCAGCGGGATGGGCCCAATACACGAGCAGTACTTC.

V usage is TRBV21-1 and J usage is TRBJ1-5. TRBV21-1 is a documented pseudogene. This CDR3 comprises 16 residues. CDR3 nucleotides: TGTGCCAGCAGCAAAGGGGTGGGAGGGGAGAATCAGCCCCAGCATTTT. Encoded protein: CASSKGVGGENQPQHF.

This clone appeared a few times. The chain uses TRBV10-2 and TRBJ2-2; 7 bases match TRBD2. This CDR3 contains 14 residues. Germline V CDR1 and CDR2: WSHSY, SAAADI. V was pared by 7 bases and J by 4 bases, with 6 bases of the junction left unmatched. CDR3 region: CASTGTTPTGELFF. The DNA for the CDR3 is TGCGCCAGCACCGGGACTACGCCCACCGGGGAGCTGTTTTTT.

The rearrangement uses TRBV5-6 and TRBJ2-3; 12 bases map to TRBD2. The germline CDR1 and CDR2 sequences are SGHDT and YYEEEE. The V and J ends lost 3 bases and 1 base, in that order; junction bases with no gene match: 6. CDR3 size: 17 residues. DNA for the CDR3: TGTGCCAGCAGCTCCGGACTAGCGGGATTCCGCACAGATACGCAGTATTTT. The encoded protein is CASSSGLAGFRTDTQYF.

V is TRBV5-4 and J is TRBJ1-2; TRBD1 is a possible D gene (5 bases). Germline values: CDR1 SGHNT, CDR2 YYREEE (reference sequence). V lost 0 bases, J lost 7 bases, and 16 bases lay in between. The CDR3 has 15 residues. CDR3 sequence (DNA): TGTGCCAGCAGCTTGGGCCAGGGCCTCAGAGGTGGCTACACCTTC. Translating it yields CASSLGQGLRGGYTF.

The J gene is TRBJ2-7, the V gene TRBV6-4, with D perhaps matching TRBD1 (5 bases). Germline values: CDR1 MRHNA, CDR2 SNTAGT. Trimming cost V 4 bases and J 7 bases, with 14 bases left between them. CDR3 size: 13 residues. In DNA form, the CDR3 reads TGTGCCAGCAGTGCGGACAAGGTCGGGGAGCAGTACTTC. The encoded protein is CASSADKVGEQYF.

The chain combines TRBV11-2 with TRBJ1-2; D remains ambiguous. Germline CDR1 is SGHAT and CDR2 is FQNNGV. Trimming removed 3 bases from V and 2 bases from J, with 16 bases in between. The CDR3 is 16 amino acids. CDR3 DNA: TGTGCCAGCAGCTTTAGCCCCCAGTCGGTGAACTATGGCTACACCTTC. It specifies CASSFSPQSVNYGYTF.

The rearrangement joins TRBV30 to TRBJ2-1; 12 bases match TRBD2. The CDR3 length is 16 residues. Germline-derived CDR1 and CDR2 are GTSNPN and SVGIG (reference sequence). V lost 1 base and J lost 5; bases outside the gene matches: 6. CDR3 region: CAWSAPLAGGNNEQFF. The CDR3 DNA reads TGTGCCTGGAGTGCACCACTAGCGGGAGGAAACAATGAGCAGTTCTTC.

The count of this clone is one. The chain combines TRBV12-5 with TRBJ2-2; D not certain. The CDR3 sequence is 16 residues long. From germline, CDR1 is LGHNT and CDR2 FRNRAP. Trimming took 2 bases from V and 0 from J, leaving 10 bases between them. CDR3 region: CASGLMETANTGELFF. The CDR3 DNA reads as TGTGCTAGTGGTTTGATGGAGACCGCGAACACCGGGGAGCTGTTTTTT.

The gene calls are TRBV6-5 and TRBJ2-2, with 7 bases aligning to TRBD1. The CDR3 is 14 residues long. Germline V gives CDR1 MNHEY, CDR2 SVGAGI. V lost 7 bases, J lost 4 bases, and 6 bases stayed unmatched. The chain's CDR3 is CASITTGSTGELFF. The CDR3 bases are TGTGCCAGCATTACGACAGGGAGCACCGGGGAGCTGTTTTTT.

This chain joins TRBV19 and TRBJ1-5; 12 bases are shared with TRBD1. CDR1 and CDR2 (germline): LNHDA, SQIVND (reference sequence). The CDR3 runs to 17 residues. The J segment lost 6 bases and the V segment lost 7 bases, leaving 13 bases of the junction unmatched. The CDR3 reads CASTGGAGQGASQPQHF. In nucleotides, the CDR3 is TGTGCCAGTACCGGGGGAGCGGGACAGGGGGCGAGTCAGCCCCAGCATTTT.

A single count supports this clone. The DNA of the CDR3 is TGTGCTAGTGGTTTGGTACGGGGACAGGGGATATACGAGCAGTACTTC. Translated: CASGLVRGQGIYEQYF. The J gene is TRBJ2-7, the V gene TRBV12-5, with 10 bases that match TRBD1. Losses at the gene ends were 0 bases for V and 4 bases for J; bases not matched to a gene: 6. Germline CDR1 reads LGHNT; CDR2 reads FRNRAP. CDR3 length: 16 amino acids. Full variable domain (rest looked up from reference TRBV12-5 and TRBJ2-7): DARVTQTPRHKVTEMGQEVTMRCQPILGHNTVFWYRQTMMQGLELLAYFRNRAPLDDSGMPKDRFSAEMPDATLATLKIQPSEPRDSAVYFCASGLVRGQGIYEQYFGPGTRLTVT.

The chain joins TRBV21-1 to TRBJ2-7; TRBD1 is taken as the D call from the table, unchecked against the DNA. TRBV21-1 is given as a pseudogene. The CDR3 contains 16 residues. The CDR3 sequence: CASSNGTVIDHHEQYF. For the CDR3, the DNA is TGTGCCAGCAGCAACGGGACAGTAATCGATCACCACGAGCAGTACTTC.

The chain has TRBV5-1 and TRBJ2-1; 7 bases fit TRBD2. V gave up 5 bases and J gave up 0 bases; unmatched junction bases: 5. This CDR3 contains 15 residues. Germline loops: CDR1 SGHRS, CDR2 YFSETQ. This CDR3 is CASRTGGSSYNEQFF. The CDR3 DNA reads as TGCGCCAGCAGAACGGGCGGGAGCTCCTACAATGAGCAGTTCTTC.

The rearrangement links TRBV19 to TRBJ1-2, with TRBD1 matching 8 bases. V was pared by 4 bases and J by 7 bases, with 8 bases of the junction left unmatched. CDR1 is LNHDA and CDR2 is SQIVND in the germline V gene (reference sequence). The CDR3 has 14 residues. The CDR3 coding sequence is TGTGCCAGTAGTACAGGACAGGGTACCGGTGGCTACACCTTC. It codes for CASSTGQGTGGYTF. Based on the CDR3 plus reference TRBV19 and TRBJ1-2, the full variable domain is DGGITQSPKYLFRKEGQNVTLSCEQNLNHDAMYWYRQDPGQGLRLIYYSQIVNDFQKGDIAEGYSVSREKKESFPLTVTSAQKNPTAFYLCASSTGQGTGGYTFGSGTRLTVV.

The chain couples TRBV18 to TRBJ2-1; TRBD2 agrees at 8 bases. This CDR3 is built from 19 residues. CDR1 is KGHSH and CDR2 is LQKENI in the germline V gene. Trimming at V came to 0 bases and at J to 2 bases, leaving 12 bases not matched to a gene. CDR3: CASSPPSAIAGLTYNEQFF. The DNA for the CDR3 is TGTGCCAGCTCACCACCGTCGGCCATAGCGGGACTGACCTACAATGAGCAGTTCTTC.

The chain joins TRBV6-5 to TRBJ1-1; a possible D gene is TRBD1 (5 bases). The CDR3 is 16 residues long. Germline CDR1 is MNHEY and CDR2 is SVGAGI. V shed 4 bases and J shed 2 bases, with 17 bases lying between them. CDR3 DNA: TGTGCCAGCAGTTCCCTCTTAGGGGCAACCAACACTGAAGCTTTCTTT. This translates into CASSSLLGATNTEAFF.

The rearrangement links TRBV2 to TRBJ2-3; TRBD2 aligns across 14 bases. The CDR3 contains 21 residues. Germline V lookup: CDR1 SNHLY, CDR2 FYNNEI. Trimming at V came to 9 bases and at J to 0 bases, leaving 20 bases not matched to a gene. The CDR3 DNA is TGTGCCAGGTTCCCGGGACTAGCGGGAGAGGTTTCTTTGAGAAGCACAGATACGCAGTATTTT. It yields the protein CARFPGLAGEVSLRSTDTQYF.

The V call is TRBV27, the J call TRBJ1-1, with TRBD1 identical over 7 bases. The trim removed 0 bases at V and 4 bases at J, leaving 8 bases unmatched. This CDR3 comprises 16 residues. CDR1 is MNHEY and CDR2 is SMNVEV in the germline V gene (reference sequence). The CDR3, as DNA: TGTGCCAGCAGTTTATCGGAGAGACAGGGAGGCACTGAAGCTTTCTTT. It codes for CASSLSERQGGTEAFF.

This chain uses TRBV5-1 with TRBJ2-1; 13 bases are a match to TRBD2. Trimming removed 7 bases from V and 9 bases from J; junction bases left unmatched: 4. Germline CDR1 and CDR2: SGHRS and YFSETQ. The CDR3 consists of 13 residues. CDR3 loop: CASGLAGVSEQFF. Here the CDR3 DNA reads TGCGCCAGCGGACTAGCGGGAGTCAGTGAGCAGTTCTTC.

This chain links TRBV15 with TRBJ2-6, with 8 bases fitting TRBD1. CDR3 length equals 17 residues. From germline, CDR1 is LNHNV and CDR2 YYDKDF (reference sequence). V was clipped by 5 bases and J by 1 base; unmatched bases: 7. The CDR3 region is CATSLTGAPSGANVLTF. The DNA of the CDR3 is TGTGCCACCAGCCTGACAGGGGCCCCGTCTGGGGCCAACGTCCTGACTTTC.

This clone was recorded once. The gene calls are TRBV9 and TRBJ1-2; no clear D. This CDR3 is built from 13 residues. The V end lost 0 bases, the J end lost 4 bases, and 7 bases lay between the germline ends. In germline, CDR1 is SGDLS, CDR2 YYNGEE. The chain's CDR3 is CASSVDSTYGYTF. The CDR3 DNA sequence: TGTGCCAGCAGCGTAGACAGTACCTATGGCTACACCTTC.

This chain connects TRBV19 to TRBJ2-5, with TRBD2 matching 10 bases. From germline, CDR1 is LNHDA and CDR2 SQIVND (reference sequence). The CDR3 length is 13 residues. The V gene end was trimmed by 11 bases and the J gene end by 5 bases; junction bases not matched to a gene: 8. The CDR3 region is CAGLAGVSETQYF. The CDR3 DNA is TGTGCCGGTCTAGCGGGAGTTTCGGAGACCCAGTACTTC. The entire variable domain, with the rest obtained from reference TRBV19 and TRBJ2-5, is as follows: DGGITQSPKYLFRKEGQNVTLSCEQNLNHDAMYWYRQDPGQGLRLIYYSQIVNDFQKGDIAEGYSVSREKKESFPLTVTSAQKNPTAFYLCAGLAGVSETQYFGPGTRLLVL.